These 5 T cell receptor beta chains were all obtained from the same sample, sequenced in a study of monozygotic twins with inflammatory bowel disease. TCRdb re-called the 5' RACE reads and gives one entry per CDR3 protein, without DNA. The repertoire table contains about 210,000 distinct CDR3 sequences. Sequenced input: blood. All receptors come from a human donor with ulcerative colitis or Crohn's disease, or a healthy co-twin of an affected twin (not recorded which).

The CDR3 here is CASGPGLAASTDTQYF. This chain connects TRBV12-5 to TRBJ2-3; lacking DNA, the TRBD2 call made by TCRdb goes unchecked. This CDR3 has 16 residues. Germline V CDR1 and CDR2: LGHNT, FRNRAP.

The genes are TRBV2 and TRBJ1-1; TCRdb proposes TRBD1, but this gene call is untestable without DNA. This CDR3 contains 15 residues. Germline V CDR1 and CDR2: SNHLY, FYNNEI. The CDR3 loop is CASGPSWGQATEAFF. Filled out from reference TRBV2 and TRBJ1-1, the complete variable domain reads EPEVTQTPSHQVTQMGQEVILRCVPISNHLYFYWYRQILGQKVEFLVSFYNNEISEKSEIFDDQFSVERPDGSNFTLKIRSTKLEDSAMYFCASGPSWGQATEAFFGQGTRLTVV.

J is TRBJ2-1 and V is TRBV5-1; as DNA is missing, the TRBD2 call by TCRdb cannot be tested. The germline V gene has CDR1 SGHRS and CDR2 YFSETQ. CDR3 length: 17 amino acids. This chain's CDR3 is CASSLGDRPSSYNEQFF.

The rearrangement links TRBV5-1 to TRBJ1-2. Germline-derived CDR1 and CDR2 are SGHRS and YFSETQ. The CDR3 has 13 residues. Here the CDR3 reads CASSLADSYGYTF.

V gene TRBV2 combines with J gene TRBJ2-7. The germline V gene has CDR1 SNHLY and CDR2 FYNNEI. The CDR3 consists of 13 residues. CDR3 sequence reads: CASTYIRDLEQYF.